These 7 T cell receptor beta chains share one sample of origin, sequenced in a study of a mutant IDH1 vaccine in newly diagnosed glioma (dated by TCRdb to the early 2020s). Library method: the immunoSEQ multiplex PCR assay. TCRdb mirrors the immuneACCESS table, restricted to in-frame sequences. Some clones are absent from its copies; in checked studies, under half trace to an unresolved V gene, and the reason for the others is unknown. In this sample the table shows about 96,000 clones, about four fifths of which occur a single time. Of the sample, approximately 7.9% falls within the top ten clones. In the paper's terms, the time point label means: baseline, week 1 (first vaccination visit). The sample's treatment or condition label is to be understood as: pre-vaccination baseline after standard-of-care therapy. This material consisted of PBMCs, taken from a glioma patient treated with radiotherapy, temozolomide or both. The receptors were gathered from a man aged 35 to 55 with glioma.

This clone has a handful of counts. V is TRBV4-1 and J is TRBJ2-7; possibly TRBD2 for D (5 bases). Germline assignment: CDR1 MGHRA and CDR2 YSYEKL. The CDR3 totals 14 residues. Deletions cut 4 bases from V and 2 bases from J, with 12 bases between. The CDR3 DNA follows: TGCGCCAGCAGCCCGACGACGGGAACCTACGAGCAGTACTTC. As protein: CASSPTTGTYEQYF.

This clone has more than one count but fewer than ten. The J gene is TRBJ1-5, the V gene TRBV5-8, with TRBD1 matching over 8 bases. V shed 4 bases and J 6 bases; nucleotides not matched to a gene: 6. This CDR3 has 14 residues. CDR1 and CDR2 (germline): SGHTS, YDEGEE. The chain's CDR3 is CASSQRQGSQPQHF. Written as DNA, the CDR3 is TGTGCCAGCAGCCAGAGACAGGGGAGTCAGCCCCAGCATTTT.

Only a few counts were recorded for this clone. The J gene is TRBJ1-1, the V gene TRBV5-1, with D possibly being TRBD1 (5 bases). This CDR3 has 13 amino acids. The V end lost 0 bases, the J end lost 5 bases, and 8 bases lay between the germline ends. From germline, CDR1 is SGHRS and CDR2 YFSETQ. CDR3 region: CASSLVGVTEAFF. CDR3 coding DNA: TGCGCCAGCAGCTTGGTAGGGGTGACTGAAGCTTTCTTT.

The CDR3 sequence is CASSPLAEETQYF. The CDR3 nucleotides are TGTGCCAGCTCACCACTAGCGGAAGAGACCCAGTACTTC. J is TRBJ2-5 and V is TRBV18, with D possibly being TRBD2 (6 bases). Trimming took off 1 base at V and 3 bases at J, with 6 bases between the two ends. Germline-derived CDR1 and CDR2 are KGHSH and LQKENI. The CDR3 runs 13 residues.

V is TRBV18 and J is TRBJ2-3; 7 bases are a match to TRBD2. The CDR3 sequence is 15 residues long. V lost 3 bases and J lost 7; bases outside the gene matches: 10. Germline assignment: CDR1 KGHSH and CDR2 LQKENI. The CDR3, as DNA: TGTGCCAGCTCACCGACCGGGACTACATCCTATACGCAGTATTTT. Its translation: CASSPTGTTSYTQYF.

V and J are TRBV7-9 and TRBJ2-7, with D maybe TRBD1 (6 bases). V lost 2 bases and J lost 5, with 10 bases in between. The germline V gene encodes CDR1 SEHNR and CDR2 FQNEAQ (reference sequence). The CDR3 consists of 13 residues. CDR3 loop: CASSLNRADEQYF. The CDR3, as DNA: TGTGCCAGCAGCTTAAACAGGGCAGACGAGCAGTACTTC.

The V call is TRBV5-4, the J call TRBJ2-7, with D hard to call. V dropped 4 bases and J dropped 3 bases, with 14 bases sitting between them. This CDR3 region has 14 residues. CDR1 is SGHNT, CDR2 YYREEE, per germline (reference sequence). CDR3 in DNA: TGTGCCAGCAGCCCCCCCAGCAGCGACTACGAGCAGTACTTC. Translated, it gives CASSPPSSDYEQYF.